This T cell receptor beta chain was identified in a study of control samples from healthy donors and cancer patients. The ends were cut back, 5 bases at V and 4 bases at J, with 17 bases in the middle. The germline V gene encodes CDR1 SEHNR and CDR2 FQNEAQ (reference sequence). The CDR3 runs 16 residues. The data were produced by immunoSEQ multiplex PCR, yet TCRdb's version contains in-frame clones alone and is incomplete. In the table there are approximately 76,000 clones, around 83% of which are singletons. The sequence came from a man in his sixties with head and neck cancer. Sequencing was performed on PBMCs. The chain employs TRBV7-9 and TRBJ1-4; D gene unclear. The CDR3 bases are TGTGCCAGCAGCCCCAGTTTCGACGGGAGTAATGAAAAACTGTTTTTT. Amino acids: CASSPSFDGSNEKLFF.